This T cell receptor beta chain was documented in a study of T cell repertoires in cytomegalovirus infection. Overall study context: Indications came from public TCR beta signatures; they pointed to CMV infection and to a matching HLA type.

Via MiXCR, TCRdb re-called the reads, giving one row per CDR3 protein. The sample has 160,000 or so distinct CDR3 sequences, 17% seen once. Concerning this clonotype: The target antigen is unknown.

General observations from the study: Carriers of CMV and the relevant HLA type were discriminated by public TCR beta frequency.

The V gene's germline CDR1 is SEHNR and CDR2 FQNEAQ (reference sequence). The CDR3 totals 13 residues. Trimming pared 10 bases from V and 2 bases from J, leaving 13 bases between. This chain connects TRBV7-9 to TRBJ2-3; D is perhaps TRBD1 (6 bases). The TCR was taken from a human donor in good health (CMV status not recorded). Some clones in this sample may be carry-over from other donors' samples. The sample taken for sequencing was CD8+ T cells from PBMCs. Written as DNA, the CDR3 is TGTGCCACATTAGGACAGTTCACAGATACGCAGTATTTT. Its translation is CATLGQFTDTQYF.